The 32 T cell receptor beta chains in this list originate from one sample, sequenced in a study of monozygotic twins with inflammatory bowel disease. Using the 5' RACE reads, TCRdb records one entry per CDR3 protein without DNA. The sample data list under 200,000 distinct CDR3 sequences. The material sequenced was blood. These receptors originate from a human donor with ulcerative colitis or Crohn's disease, or a healthy co-twin of an affected twin (not recorded which).

The chain recombines TRBV7-9 with TRBJ2-3; checking the TCRdb D call of TRBD2 is not possible without DNA. Germline V CDR1 and CDR2: SEHNR, FQNEAQ (reference sequence). The CDR3 has 17 amino acids. The chain's CDR3 is CASSFGIRGGATDTQYF.

The V and J genes are TRBV11-3 and TRBJ2-7; TCRdb proposes TRBD2, but this gene call is untestable without DNA. The CDR3 has 14 residues. Germline loops: CDR1 SGHNT, CDR2 YENEEA. CDR3 sequence: CASSLGTSGYEQYF.

This CDR3 is CASSLSSELHEQYF. The chain couples TRBV12-3 or TRBV12-4 to TRBJ2-7. The CDR3 is made up of 14 amino acids.

The V gene is TRBV7-2, the J gene TRBJ1-1; without DNA, the TCRdb call of TRBD1 cannot be checked. CDR3 length: 13 amino acids. CDR1 SGHTA and CDR2 FQGNSA come from the germline V gene. The CDR3 reads CASSPGKGTEAFF.

The J gene is TRBJ1-2, the V gene TRBV7-2; TCRdb's D gene call, TRBD1, goes unchecked for lack of DNA. CDR1 SGHTA and CDR2 FQGNSA come from the germline V gene. The CDR3 contains 13 residues. CDR3 sequence: CASSLDRVGGYTF.

The chain recombines TRBV20-1 with TRBJ2-7; there is no DNA to check the TCRdb D call of TRBD1. Germline CDR1 reads DFQATT; CDR2 reads SNEGSKA (reference sequence). The CDR3 is made up of 14 amino acids. The CDR3 here is CSAVDRVLSYEQYF.

This chain links TRBV12-3 or TRBV12-4 with TRBJ2-7. The CDR3 has 14 amino acids. CDR3 amino acids: CASSFYPLSYEQYF.

This chain links TRBV11-1 with TRBJ1-1; TCRdb indicates TRBD1, and absent DNA this call remains unverified. Germline CDR1 is SGHAT and CDR2 is FQDESV (reference sequence). The CDR3 is 15 residues long. The CDR3 spells CASSSEQGGNTEAFF. The variable domain in full, with the rest retrieved from reference TRBV11-1 and TRBJ1-1, is EAEVAQSPRYKITEKSQAVAFWCDPISGHATLYWYRQILGQGPELLVQFQDESVVDDSQLPKDRFSAERLKGVDSTLKIQPAELGDSAMYLCASSSEQGGNTEAFFGQGTRLTVV.

CDR3 sequence: CASRGQGANTDTQYF. This chain uses TRBV5-1 with TRBJ2-3; TCRdb outputs TRBD1, but without DNA this stays unchecked. Germline V lookup: CDR1 SGHRS, CDR2 YFSETQ. The CDR3 runs to 15 residues.

V gene TRBV3-1 combines with J gene TRBJ2-1; TCRdb gives TRBD2 as the D gene, but with no DNA this cannot be confirmed. The CDR3 consists of 16 residues. Germline CDR1 is LGHDT and CDR2 is YNNKEL (reference sequence). The CDR3 loop reads CASTPYLAGEHSEQFF.

The chain combines TRBV7-8 with TRBJ1-1. The CDR3 runs to 11 residues. Germline values: CDR1 SGHVS, CDR2 FQNEAQ. CDR3 sequence: CASSQVTEAFF. The whole variable domain, filled in from reference TRBV7-8 and TRBJ1-1, reads GAGVSQSPRYKVAKRGQDVALRCDPISGHVSLFWYQQALGQGPEFLTYFQNEAQLDKSGLPSDRFFAERPEGSVSTLKIQRTQQEDSAVYLCASSQVTEAFFGQGTRLTVV.

V usage is TRBV5-1 and J usage is TRBJ2-7; TCRdb's D gene call, TRBD1, goes unchecked for lack of DNA. The CDR3 runs to 14 residues. CDR1 SGHRS and CDR2 YFSETQ come from the germline V gene. The chain's CDR3 is CASSLGGGEGEQYF.

The chain joins TRBV7-6 to TRBJ2-5; the D call from TCRdb, TRBD1, cannot be confirmed without DNA. Germline CDR1 and CDR2: SGHVS and FNYEAQ. The CDR3 extends over 15 amino acids. The CDR3 sequence is CASSPHRVFWETQYF. Variable domain in full (rest from reference TRBV7-6 and TRBJ2-5): GAGVSQSPRYKVTKRGQDVALRCDPISGHVSLYWYRQALGQGPEFLTYFNYEAQQDKSGLPNDRFSAERPEGSISTLTIQRTEQRDSAMYRCASSPHRVFWETQYFGPGTRLLVL.

The rearrangement links TRBV12-3 or TRBV12-4 to TRBJ2-3. CDR3 length: 15 amino acids. The CDR3 sequence: CASSSGGSSTDTQYF.

This chain connects TRBV7-8 to TRBJ2-1; TCRdb outputs TRBD2, but without DNA this stays unchecked. The length of the CDR3 is 17 residues. Germline V gene lookup returns CDR1 SGHVS and CDR2 FQNEAQ. The CDR3 protein is CASSPELAGVSYNEQFF.

The V and J genes are TRBV20-1 and TRBJ1-4. The CDR3 contains 16 residues. The V gene's germline CDR1 is DFQATT and CDR2 SNEGSKA (reference sequence). The chain's CDR3 is CSARGTGRTTNEKLFF.

The chain joins TRBV3-1 to TRBJ1-3. Germline V CDR1 and CDR2: LGHDT, YNNKEL (reference sequence). The CDR3 totals 13 residues. The CDR3 reads CASSQDQGNTIYF.

V is TRBV5-1 and J is TRBJ2-5; TCRdb's D call, TRBD1, is unchecked because there is no DNA. Looked up from germline, CDR1 is SGHRS and CDR2 is YFSETQ. CDR3 length equals 14 residues. CDR3 in amino acids: CASTLGGSQETQYF.

This sequence joins TRBV7-2 and TRBJ2-5. Germline V gives CDR1 SGHTA, CDR2 FQGNSA. This CDR3 region has 13 residues. The CDR3 region is CASSLSRLETQYF.

This chain links TRBV2 with TRBJ2-1; without DNA, the TCRdb call of TRBD2 cannot be checked. Per germline, CDR1 SNHLY and CDR2 FYNNEI. The CDR3 loop spans 14 amino acids. The CDR3 protein is CASLWGLTYNEQFF.

This chain joins TRBV7-2 and TRBJ1-4; TCRdb selects TRBD1, and the lack of DNA leaves this call unchecked. The CDR3 is made up of 14 amino acids. From germline, CDR1 is SGHTA and CDR2 FQGNSA. The CDR3 sequence: CASSQDRSNEKLFF.

This chain uses TRBV5-4 with TRBJ1-2; TCRdb names TRBD1, which stays unverified in the absence of DNA. This CDR3 is 13 amino acids long. Germline loops: CDR1 SGHNT, CDR2 YYREEE (reference sequence). The CDR3 reads CASSLQGRYGYTF.

The chain couples TRBV2 to TRBJ1-4. Germline assignment: CDR1 SNHLY and CDR2 FYNNEI. This CDR3 spans 17 amino acids. The CDR3 is CASREQGLLATNEKLFF.

The chain links TRBV12-3 or TRBV12-4 to TRBJ2-7; the D gene TCRdb calls, TRBD2, cannot be checked with no DNA. The CDR3 is 16 amino acids. This CDR3 is CASSPDYVLSTLEQYF.

The chain carries TRBV18 and TRBJ2-7; TCRdb gives TRBD2 as the D gene, but with no DNA this cannot be confirmed. The germline V gene encodes CDR1 KGHSH and CDR2 LQKENI. This CDR3 is built from 15 residues. CDR3: CASSLVPGQFYEQYF.

V usage is TRBV2 and J usage is TRBJ2-5. The CDR3 covers 11 residues. Germline V gene lookup returns CDR1 SNHLY and CDR2 FYNNEI. CDR3 amino acids: CASTVWETQYF.

This rearrangement joins TRBV20-1 to TRBJ2-3. CDR1 is DFQATT and CDR2 is SNEGSKA in the germline V gene (reference sequence). The CDR3 totals 15 residues. The CDR3 region is CSAASDRQSTDTQYF.

The rearrangement uses TRBV18 and TRBJ2-1; TCRdb calls TRBD1, which cannot be checked without DNA. Germline assignment: CDR1 KGHSH and CDR2 LQKENI. The CDR3 has 15 amino acids. CDR3 sequence reads: CASSLNPAGDNEQFF. Filled out from reference TRBV18 and TRBJ2-1, the complete variable domain reads NAGVMQNPRHLVRRRGQEARLRCSPMKGHSHVYWYRQLPEEGLKFMVYLQKENIIDESGMPKERFSAEFPKEGPSILRIQQVVRGDSAAYFCASSLNPAGDNEQFFGPGTRLTVL.

J is TRBJ2-7 and V is TRBV20-1; TCRdb designates TRBD2, a call that cannot be tested without DNA. In germline, CDR1 is DFQATT, CDR2 SNEGSKA (reference sequence). CDR3 length: 15 amino acids. The CDR3 here is CSASNRARGDYEQYF.

The chain joins TRBV13 to TRBJ1-1; the TCRdb call, TRBD1, lacks DNA for checking. CDR3 length: 15 residues. The V gene's germline CDR1 is PRHDT and CDR2 FYEKMQ (reference sequence). The CDR3 loop is CASSSRDRGTTEAFF.

The rearrangement joins TRBV19 to TRBJ1-2; there is no DNA to check the TCRdb D call of TRBD1. Germline-derived CDR1 and CDR2 are LNHDA and SQIVND (reference sequence). The CDR3 is 14 residues long. The CDR3 reads CASSIWGRAYGYTF.

V gene TRBV7-2 combines with J gene TRBJ2-5; TCRdb's D call, TRBD1, is unchecked because there is no DNA. Germline lookup yields CDR1 SGHTA and CDR2 FQGNSA. CDR3 size: 16 residues. CDR3: CASSLNGQGLGETQYF. The variable domain in full, with the rest retrieved from reference TRBV7-2 and TRBJ2-5, is GAGVSQSPSNKVTEKGKDVELRCDPISGHTALYWYRQSLGQGLEFLIYFQGNSAPDKSGLPSDRFSAERTGGSVSTLTIQRTQQEDSAVYLCASSLNGQGLGETQYFGPGTRLLVL.